Listed below are T cell receptor beta chains from one sample, sequenced in a study of PD-1 blockade in classical Hodgkin lymphoma. TCRdb keeps only in-frame clones here, not all; method: immunoSEQ multiplex PCR. The sample records approximately 90,000 clones, over 80% being singletons. Sequenced material: peripheral blood mononuclear cells (PBMCs), taken before the fourth cycle of nivolumab. These receptor sequences come from a human donor with classical Hodgkin lymphoma. Each CDR3 is given with its conserved first and last residue. Fields, in order: J gene, clone size, V gene, CDR3 length, D gene, CDR3 protein, CDR3 DNA. The D gene is left open where the match is weak. Clone size is stated in some rows and not others, as once, few, many or a class when expanded.

J gene: TRBJ1-1; clone size: .; V gene: TRBV7-2; CDR3 length: 16; D gene: .; CDR3 protein: CASSFGTRILNTEAFF; CDR3 DNA: TGTGCCAGCAGCTTTGGGACCCGGATCCTGAACACTGAAGCTTTCTTT
J gene: TRBJ2-3; clone size: .; V gene: TRBV7-8; CDR3 length: 12; D gene: .; CDR3 protein: CASSLGMNTQYF; CDR3 DNA: TGTGCCAGCAGCTTAGGGATGAATACGCAGTATTTT
J gene: TRBJ1-1; clone size: once; V gene: TRBV5-8; CDR3 length: 14; D gene: .; CDR3 protein: CASRKGVQNTEAFF; CDR3 DNA: TGTGCCAGCAGGAAAGGGGTCCAGAACACTGAAGCTTTCTTT
J gene: TRBJ1-2; clone size: .; V gene: TRBV5-1; CDR3 length: 16; D gene: TRBD1; CDR3 protein: CASSDLRQGAAYGYTF; CDR3 DNA: TGCGCCAGCAGCGACCTAAGACAGGGGGCTGCCTATGGCTACACCTTC
J gene: TRBJ2-2; clone size: .; V gene: TRBV2; CDR3 length: 11; D gene: .; CDR3 protein: CASRGAGELFF; CDR3 DNA: TGTGCCAGCAGGGGGGCCGGGGAGCTGTTTTTT
J gene: TRBJ1-3; clone size: few; V gene: TRBV7-2; CDR3 length: 17; D gene: TRBD1; CDR3 protein: CASSWWTGSAGGNTIYF; CDR3 DNA: TGTGCCAGCAGCTGGTGGACAGGGAGCGCGGGGGGAAACACCATATATTTT
J gene: TRBJ1-2; clone size: .; V gene: TRBV6-1; CDR3 length: 15; D gene: .; CDR3 protein: CASTPIFASTYGYTF; CDR3 DNA: TGTGCCAGCACCCCAATCTTTGCCAGTACCTATGGCTACACCTTC
J gene: TRBJ2-7; clone size: .; V gene: TRBV10-3; CDR3 length: 14; D gene: .; CDR3 protein: CAIRVGSVNYEQYF; CDR3 DNA: TGTGCCATCAGGGTGGGGAGCGTGAACTACGAGCAGTACTTC
J gene: TRBJ2-2; clone size: few; V gene: TRBV5-1; CDR3 length: 13; D gene: .; CDR3 protein: CASSVGSTGELFF; CDR3 DNA: TGCGCCAGCAGCGTGGGGAGTACCGGGGAGCTGTTTTTT
J gene: TRBJ2-7; clone size: .; V gene: TRBV2; CDR3 length: 13; D gene: TRBD1; CDR3 protein: CASRRTGDHEQYF; CDR3 DNA: TGTGCCAGCAGAAGGACAGGGGACCACGAGCAGTACTTC
J gene: TRBJ2-2; clone size: .; V gene: TRBV19; CDR3 length: 14; D gene: .; CDR3 protein: CASSIRDSLGELFF; CDR3 DNA: TGTGCCAGTAGTATACGGGACTCGTTGGGGGAGCTGTTTTTT
J gene: TRBJ2-1; clone size: .; V gene: TRBV5-1; CDR3 length: 18; D gene: TRBD2; CDR3 protein: CASSPGLAGGSSYNEQFF; CDR3 DNA: TGCGCCAGCAGCCCGGGACTAGCGGGAGGGAGCTCCTACAATGAGCAGTTCTTC
J gene: TRBJ2-7; clone size: .; V gene: TRBV7-2; CDR3 length: 14; D gene: .; CDR3 protein: CASSLASHGYEQYF; CDR3 DNA: TGTGCCAGCAGCTTAGCCTCACACGGCTACGAGCAGTACTTC
J gene: TRBJ2-1; clone size: once; V gene: TRBV6-5; CDR3 length: 12; D gene: .; CDR3 protein: CASSFRDNEQFF; CDR3 DNA: TGTGCCAGCAGTTTTCGGGACAATGAGCAGTTCTTC
J gene: TRBJ2-1; clone size: few; V gene: TRBV30; CDR3 length: 15; D gene: TRBD2; CDR3 protein: CAWSRSSGLYNEQFF; CDR3 DNA: TGTGCCTGGAGTAGGTCTAGCGGCCTCTACAATGAGCAGTTCTTC
J gene: TRBJ2-7; clone size: .; V gene: TRBV15; CDR3 length: 15; D gene: .; CDR3 protein: CATSRDRGGTGEQYF; CDR3 DNA: TGTGCCACCAGCAGAGATCGGGGCGGGACGGGCGAGCAGTACTTC
J gene: TRBJ2-3; clone size: .; V gene: TRBV10-2; CDR3 length: 15; D gene: .; CDR3 protein: CASSLLGGGTDTQYF; CDR3 DNA: TGCGCCAGCAGTCTTTTAGGTGGGGGCACAGATACGCAGTATTTT
J gene: TRBJ1-2; clone size: .; V gene: TRBV11-2; CDR3 length: 16; D gene: .; CDR3 protein: CASSLGTAPSPYGYTF; CDR3 DNA: TGTGCCAGCAGCTTAGGGACAGCTCCTTCTCCCTATGGCTACACCTTC
J gene: TRBJ2-3; clone size: .; V gene: TRBV5-1; CDR3 length: 16; D gene: TRBD2; CDR3 protein: CASSSGVLADTDTQYF; CDR3 DNA: TGCGCCAGCAGCTCGGGGGTACTAGCGGATACAGATACGCAGTATTTT
J gene: TRBJ2-6; clone size: .; V gene: TRBV18; CDR3 length: 15; D gene: .; CDR3 protein: CASSPGPSGANVLTF; CDR3 DNA: TGTGCCAGCTCCCCTGGACCCTCTGGGGCCAACGTCCTGACTTTC
J gene: TRBJ2-7; clone size: .; V gene: TRBV6-5; CDR3 length: 15; D gene: TRBD1; CDR3 protein: CASSLSGTGEGEQYF; CDR3 DNA: TGTGCCAGCAGTCTCTCCGGGACAGGGGAGGGCGAGCAGTACTTC
J gene: TRBJ2-2; clone size: .; V gene: TRBV10-2; CDR3 length: 13; D gene: TRBD2; CDR3 protein: CASSAGAAGELFF; CDR3 DNA: TGCGCCAGCTCAGCGGGAGCCGCAGGGGAGCTGTTTTTT
J gene: TRBJ1-2; clone size: .; V gene: TRBV19; CDR3 length: 14; D gene: TRBD1; CDR3 protein: CASSTPGTGYGYTF; CDR3 DNA: TGTGCCAGTAGTACCCCGGGGACAGGCTATGGCTACACCTTC
J gene: TRBJ1-2; clone size: .; V gene: TRBV18; CDR3 length: 15; D gene: TRBD1; CDR3 protein: CASSARQGSHYGYTF; CDR3 DNA: TGTGCCAGCTCAGCCCGACAGGGTTCCCACTATGGCTACACCTTC
J gene: TRBJ2-3; clone size: .; V gene: TRBV29-1; CDR3 length: 11; D gene: .; CDR3 protein: CSVLFTDTQYF; CDR3 DNA: TGCAGCGTCCTCTTCACAGATACGCAGTATTTT
J gene: TRBJ2-2; clone size: .; V gene: TRBV11-3; CDR3 length: 15; D gene: .; CDR3 protein: CASSPQEGSTGELFF; CDR3 DNA: TGTGCCAGCAGCCCCCAAGAGGGGAGCACCGGGGAGCTGTTTTTT
J gene: TRBJ2-7; clone size: once; V gene: TRBV21-1; CDR3 length: 18; D gene: .; CDR3 protein: CASSNWPGRSGRRNEQYF; CDR3 DNA: TGTGCCAGCAGCAATTGGCCAGGAAGAAGCGGGAGGAGGAACGAGCAGTACTTC
J gene: TRBJ2-5; clone size: .; V gene: TRBV18; CDR3 length: 15; D gene: .; CDR3 protein: CASSPALGWRETQYF; CDR3 DNA: TGTGCCAGCTCACCCGCTCTTGGGTGGAGGGAGACCCAGTACTTC